This entry lists 10 T cell receptor delta chains sequenced from one sample in a study of γδ T cells in repeated Plasmodium falciparum infection. TCRdb called clones anew from the multiplex PCR reads with CATT. The sample shows 53,000 or so delta-chain clones, roughly 2% of them seen only once. Bulk repertoires came from Vgamma9/Vdelta2+ or Vdelta2-negative gammadelta T cells flow-sorted from PBMC. Material: gamma-delta T cells from blood. These receptors were obtained from a pool of human donors (malaria-infected and uninfected, not separated).

This clone has more than one count but fewer than ten. TCRdb has a much larger clone's protein, which differs at residue 13 from the translation of this DNA, likely because of a read error; what is shown is the protein translated from the DNA. This chain joins TRDV1 and TRDJ1; 10 bases match TRDD3. The J gene is not listed in TCRdb, so it was assigned here from a DNA match to germline. Germline CDR1 TSWWSYY, CDR2 QGS. J was trimmed by 0 bases and V by 5 bases; bases with no gene match: 21. The CDR3 runs to 21 residues. The CDR3 nucleotides read TGTGCTCTTGGGAAGGGGATTCTTTGGTGGGGGATACTAAAGTACACCGATAAACTCATCTTT. Translating it yields CALGKGILWWGILKYTDKLIF.

This clone was recorded a few times. This likely traces to a read error, being one base from a far larger clone. Other DNA sequences in the same sample also yield this CDR3. The chain links TRDV1 to TRDJ1, with TRDD3 identical over 7 bases. In the absence of a J gene in TCRdb, the DNA was matched to germline to assign it here. The CDR3 totals 22 residues. The J segment lost 0 bases and the V segment lost 2 bases, leaving 24 bases of the junction unmatched. CDR1 is TSWWSYY and CDR2 is QGS in the germline V gene. CDR3 DNA sequence: TGTGCTCTTGGGGAAAACCAATTCAAGTACTGGGGAACACCTCTGTACACCGATAAACTCATCTTT. Translated: CALGENQFKYWGTPLYTDKLIF.

This clone turned up a few times. The protein recorded in TCRdb matches a much larger clone and deviates from this DNA's translation at residue 9, suggesting a read error; the protein here is obtained by translating the DNA. The chain employs TRDV2 and TRDJ1, with TRDD3 matching over 9 bases. TCRdb records no J gene; here it was assigned by comparing the DNA to germline. Germline V gene data show CDR1 as GEAIGNYY and CDR2 as EKD. The V and J ends lost 3 bases and 5 bases, in that order; junction bases with no gene match: 9. The CDR3 length is 15 residues. CDR3 region: CACDPLGDAADKLIF. DNA of the CDR3: TGTGCCTGTGACCCCCTGGGGGATGCAGCGGATAAACTCATCTTT.

This clone was picked up many times. This CDR3 is also generated by other DNA sequences in the sample. The chain has TRDV1 and TRDJ1; TRDD3 aligns across 12 bases. The J gene is not listed in TCRdb, so it was assigned here from a DNA match to germline. The V and J ends lost 0 bases and 6 bases, in that order; junction bases with no gene match: 38. The CDR3 loop spans 27 amino acids. CDR1 is TSWWSYY, CDR2 QGS, per germline. The CDR3 spells CALGELVPVLPTSTGGYPDGPPNKLIF. CDR3 nucleotide sequence: TGTGCTCTTGGGGAACTAGTCCCCGTCCTTCCTACGTCTACTGGGGGATACCCCGACGGACCACCGAATAAACTCATCTTT.

This clone has a handful of counts. It differs at one base from a far larger clone, so likely a read error. In the same sample, other DNA sequences code for this CDR3. The chain links TRDV1 to TRDJ2; possible D gene TRDD3, 7 bases. TCRdb carries no J gene annotation; the J gene was assigned here by matching the DNA with germline. Per germline, CDR1 TSWWSYY and CDR2 QGS. The CDR3 runs 21 residues. This CDR3 reads CALGELPLPPWGFTLTAQLFF. For the CDR3, the DNA is TGTGCTCTCGGGGAGCTACCCCTTCCCCCCTGGGGGTTTACTTTGACAGCACAACTCTTCTTT.

Comment on this clone: A far larger clone is just one base off, so this is likely a read error. Other nucleotide sequences from this sample produce the same CDR3. J is TRDJ1 and V is TRDV3; D not certain. The CDR3 has 16 residues. The germline gives CDR1 TVYSNPD, CDR2 GDNSRS (reference sequence). The CDR3: CASWAGALRATDKLIF. The CDR3 coding sequence is TGTGCCTCGTGGGCCGGGGCGCTACGGGCCACCGATAAACTCATCTTC. Looking up the rest from reference TRDV3 and TRDJ1 gives the full variable domain: CDKVTQSSPDQTVASGSEVVLLCTYDTVYSNPDLFWYRIRPDYSFQFVFYGDNSRSEGADFTQGRFSVKHILTQKAFHLVISPVRTEDSATYYCASWAGALRATDKLIFGKGTRVTVEP.

With respect to this clone: The TCRdb protein, from a much larger clone, departs from this DNA's translation at residue 19, likely by read error; the protein shown derives from the DNA. This CDR3 is CALGDEGRKYWGILDGDKPIF. The CDR3 bases are TGTGCTCTTGGGGACGAAGGGCGTAAATACTGGGGGATACTCGACGGCGATAAACCCATCTTT. Here the V gene is TRDV1, but the J gene went uncalled; TRDD3, the table's D call, was not compared with the DNA. This CDR3 contains 21 residues. CDR1 and CDR2 (germline): TSWWSYY, QGS.

This clone occurred a few times. The amino acid sequence in TCRdb belongs to a much larger clone and departs from this DNA's translation at residue 3, likely a sequencing read error; the sequence shown is translated from the DNA. The chain joins TRDV1 to TRDJ3; 9 bases line up with TRDD3. TCRdb does not report a J gene; here it was assigned by matching the DNA to germline references. The CDR3 has 20 amino acids. The germline V gene has CDR1 TSWWSYY and CDR2 QGS. CDR3 protein: CAPGESLHLGIRWDTRQMFF. The CDR3 bases are TGTGCTCCTGGGGAATCGCTCCATCTGGGGATACGGTGGGACACCCGACAGATGTTTTTC.

Remarks on this clone: The translation of this DNA and the TCRdb protein of a much larger clone differ at residue 8, probably owing to a read error; the protein shown here is translated from the DNA. The CDR3 spells CALGEGRPPWGDTHSLTAQLFF. The CDR3 DNA follows: TGTGCTCTTGGGGAAGGGCGACCCCCTTGGGGGGATACGCATTCTTTGACAGCACAACTCTTCTTT. The V gene is TRDV1, the J gene TRDJ2, with 10 bases that match TRDD3. The J gene was not available in TCRdb and was assigned here by matching the DNA to germline segments. Germline V gives CDR1 TSWWSYY, CDR2 QGS. The J segment lost 0 bases and the V segment lost 2 bases, leaving 18 bases of the junction unmatched. The CDR3 has 22 residues.

The table lists this clone with many counts. The protein TCRdb lists belongs to a much larger clone and differs from this DNA's translation at residue 15, which points to a read error; the protein shown is made from the DNA. The CDR3 DNA reads TGTGCTCTTGGGGGTCGACTCCTACTGTTTGGGGGGCCGAAGGCGACAGCACAACTCTTCTTT. This codes for CALGGRLLLFGGPKATAQLFF. The chain recombines TRDV1 with TRDJ2; D is tentatively TRDD2 or TRDD3 (6 bases each). TCRdb records no J gene; here it was assigned by comparing the DNA to germline. This CDR3 region has 21 residues. With 4 bases removed from V and 4 bases from J, the gap between germline ends came to 31 bases. Germline V gene data show CDR1 as TSWWSYY and CDR2 as QGS.